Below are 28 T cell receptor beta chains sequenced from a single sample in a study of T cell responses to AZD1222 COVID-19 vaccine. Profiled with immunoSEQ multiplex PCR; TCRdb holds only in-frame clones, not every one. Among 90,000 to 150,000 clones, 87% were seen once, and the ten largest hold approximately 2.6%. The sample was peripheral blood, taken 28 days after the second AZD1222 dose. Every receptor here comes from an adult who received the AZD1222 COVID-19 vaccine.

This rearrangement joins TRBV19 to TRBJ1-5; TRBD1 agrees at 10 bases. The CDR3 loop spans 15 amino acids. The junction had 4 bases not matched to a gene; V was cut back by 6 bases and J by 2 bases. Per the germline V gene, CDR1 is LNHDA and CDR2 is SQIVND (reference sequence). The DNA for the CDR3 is TGTGCCAGTAGGACGACAGGGGGCGGCAATCAGCCCCAGCATTTT. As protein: CASRTTGGGNQPQHF.

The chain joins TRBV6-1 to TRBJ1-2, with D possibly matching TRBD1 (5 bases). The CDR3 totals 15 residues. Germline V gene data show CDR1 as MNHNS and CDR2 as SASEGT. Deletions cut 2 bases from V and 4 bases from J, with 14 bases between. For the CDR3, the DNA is TGTGCCAGCAGTGAATTGGTACTCGGGGGCTATGGCTACACCTTC. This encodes CASSELVLGGYGYTF.

CDR3 residues: CASPMGGNYGYTF. In DNA form, the CDR3 reads TGTGCCTCCCCCATGGGGGGTAACTATGGCTACACCTTC. The rearrangement links TRBV30 to TRBJ1-2, with D possibly being TRBD1 (5 bases). Germline loops: CDR1 GTSNPN, CDR2 SVGIG (reference sequence). This CDR3 comprises 13 residues. Trimming removed 7 bases from V and 1 base from J, with 13 bases in between.

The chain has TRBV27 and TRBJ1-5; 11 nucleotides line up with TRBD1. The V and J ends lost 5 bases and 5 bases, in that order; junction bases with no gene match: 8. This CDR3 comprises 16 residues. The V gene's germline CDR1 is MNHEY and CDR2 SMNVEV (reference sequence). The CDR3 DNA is TGTGCCAGCAGTAACACCGGGACAGGGGGGTATCAGCCCCAGCATTTT. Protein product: CASSNTGTGGYQPQHF.

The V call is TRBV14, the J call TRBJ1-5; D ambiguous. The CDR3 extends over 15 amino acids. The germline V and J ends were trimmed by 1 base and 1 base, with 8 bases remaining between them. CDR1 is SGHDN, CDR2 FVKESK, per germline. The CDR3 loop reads CASSQVPISNQPQHF. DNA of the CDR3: TGTGCCAGCAGCCAAGTGCCCATAAGCAATCAGCCCCAGCATTTT.

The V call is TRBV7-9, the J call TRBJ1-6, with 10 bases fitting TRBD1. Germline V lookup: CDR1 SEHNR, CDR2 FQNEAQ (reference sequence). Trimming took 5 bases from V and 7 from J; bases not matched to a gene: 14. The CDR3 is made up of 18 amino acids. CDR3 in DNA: TGTGCCAGCAGCCTAGTTACCGGGACAGGGGTAGGGAATTCACCCCTCCACTTT. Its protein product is CASSLVTGTGVGNSPLHF.

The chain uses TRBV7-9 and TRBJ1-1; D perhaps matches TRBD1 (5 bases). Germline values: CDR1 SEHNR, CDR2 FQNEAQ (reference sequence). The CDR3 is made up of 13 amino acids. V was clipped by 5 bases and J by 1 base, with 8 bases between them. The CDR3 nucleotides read TGTGCCAGCAGCGGCGGGACGAACACTGAAGCTTTCTTT. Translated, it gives CASSGGTNTEAFF.

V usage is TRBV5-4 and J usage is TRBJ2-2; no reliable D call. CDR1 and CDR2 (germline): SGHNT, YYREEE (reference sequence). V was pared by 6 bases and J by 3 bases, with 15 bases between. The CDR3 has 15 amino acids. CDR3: CASTLSGGYTGELFF. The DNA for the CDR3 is TGTGCCAGCACCCTGAGTGGTGGGTACACCGGGGAGCTGTTTTTT.

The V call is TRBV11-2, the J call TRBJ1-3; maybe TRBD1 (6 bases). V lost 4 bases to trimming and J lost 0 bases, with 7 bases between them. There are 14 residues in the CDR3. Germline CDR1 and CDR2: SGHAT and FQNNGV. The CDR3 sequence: CASSWTDSGNTIYF. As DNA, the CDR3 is TGTGCCAGCAGCTGGACAGACTCTGGAAACACCATATATTTT.

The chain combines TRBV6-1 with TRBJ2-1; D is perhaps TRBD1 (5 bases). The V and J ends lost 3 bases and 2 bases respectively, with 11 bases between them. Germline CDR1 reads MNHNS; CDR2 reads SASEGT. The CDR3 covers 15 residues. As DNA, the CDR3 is TGTGCCAGCAGTGACCACCCGGACACCTACAATGAGCAGTTCTTC. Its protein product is CASSDHPDTYNEQFF.

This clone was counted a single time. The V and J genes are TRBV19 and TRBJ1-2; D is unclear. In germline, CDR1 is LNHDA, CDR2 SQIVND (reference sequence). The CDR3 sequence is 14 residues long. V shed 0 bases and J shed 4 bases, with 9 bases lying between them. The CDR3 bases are TGTGCCAGTAGTATAGATGTGGACCCCTATGGCTACACCTTC. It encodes CASSIDVDPYGYTF. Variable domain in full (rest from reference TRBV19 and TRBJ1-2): DGGITQSPKYLFRKEGQNVTLSCEQNLNHDAMYWYRQDPGQGLRLIYYSQIVNDFQKGDIAEGYSVSREKKESFPLTVTSAQKNPTAFYLCASSIDVDPYGYTFGSGTRLTVV.

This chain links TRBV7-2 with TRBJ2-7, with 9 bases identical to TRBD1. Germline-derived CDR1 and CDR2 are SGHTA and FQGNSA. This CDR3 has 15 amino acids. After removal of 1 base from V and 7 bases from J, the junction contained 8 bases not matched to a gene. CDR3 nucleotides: TGTGCCAGCAGCTTAGTTGGGACAGGGATTAAAGAGCAGTACTTC. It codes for CASSLVGTGIKEQYF.

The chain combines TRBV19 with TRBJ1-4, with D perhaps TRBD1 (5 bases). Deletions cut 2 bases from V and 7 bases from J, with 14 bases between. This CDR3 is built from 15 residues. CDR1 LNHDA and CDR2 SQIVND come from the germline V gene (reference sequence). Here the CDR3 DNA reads TGTGCCAGTAGTATACCGACCCAGGGCATTGAAAAACTGTTTTTT. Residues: CASSIPTQGIEKLFF.

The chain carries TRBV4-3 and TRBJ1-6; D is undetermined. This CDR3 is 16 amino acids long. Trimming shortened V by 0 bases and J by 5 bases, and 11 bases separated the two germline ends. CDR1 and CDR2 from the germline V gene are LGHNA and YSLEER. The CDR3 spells CASSQDGNLNNSPLHF. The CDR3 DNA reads TGCGCCAGCAGCCAAGACGGGAACCTTAATAATTCACCCCTCCACTTT.

The CDR3 reads CASSVRGPGELFF. For the CDR3, the DNA is TGTGCCAGCAGTGTCCGCGGACCCGGGGAGCTGTTTTTT. This sequence joins TRBV2 and TRBJ2-2; no clear D gene. The V end was cut by 4 bases, the J end by 6 bases, with 9 bases between. The germline V gene has CDR1 SNHLY and CDR2 FYNNEI. CDR3 size: 13 residues.

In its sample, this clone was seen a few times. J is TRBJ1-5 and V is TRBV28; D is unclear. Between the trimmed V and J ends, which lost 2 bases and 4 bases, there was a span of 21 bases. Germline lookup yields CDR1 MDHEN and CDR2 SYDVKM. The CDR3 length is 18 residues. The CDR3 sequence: CASSLLPRGGILNQPQHF. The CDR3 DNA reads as TGTGCCAGCAGTTTACTCCCCCGGGGAGGTATTCTAAATCAGCCCCAGCATTTT.

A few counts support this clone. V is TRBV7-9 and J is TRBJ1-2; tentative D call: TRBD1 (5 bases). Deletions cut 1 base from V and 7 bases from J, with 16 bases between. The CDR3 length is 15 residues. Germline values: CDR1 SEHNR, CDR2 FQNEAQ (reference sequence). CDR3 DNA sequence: TGTGCCAGCAGCTTAGTGGAGGGGATTGGGTTTGGCTACACCTTC. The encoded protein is CASSLVEGIGFGYTF. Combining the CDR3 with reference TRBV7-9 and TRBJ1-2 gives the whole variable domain DTGVSQNPRHKITKRGQNVTFRCDPISEHNRLYWYRQTLGQGPEFLTYFQNEAQLEKSRLLSDRFSAERPKGSFSTLEIQRTEQGDSAMYLCASSLVEGIGFGYTFGSGTRLTVV.

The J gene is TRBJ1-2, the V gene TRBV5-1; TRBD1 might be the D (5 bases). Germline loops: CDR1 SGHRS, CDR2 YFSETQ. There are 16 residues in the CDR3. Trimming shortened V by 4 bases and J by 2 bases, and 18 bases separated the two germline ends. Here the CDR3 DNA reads TGCGCCAGCAGCCCTGGCGGGGGGAACTCCAACTATGGCTACACCTTC. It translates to CASSPGGGNSNYGYTF.

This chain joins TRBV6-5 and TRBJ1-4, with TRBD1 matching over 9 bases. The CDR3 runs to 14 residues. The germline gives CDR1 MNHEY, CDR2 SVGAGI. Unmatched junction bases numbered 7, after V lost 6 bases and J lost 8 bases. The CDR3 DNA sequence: TGTGCCAGCAGAGGGACAGGGAGGGGGGAAAAACTGTTTTTT. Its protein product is CASRGTGRGEKLFF.

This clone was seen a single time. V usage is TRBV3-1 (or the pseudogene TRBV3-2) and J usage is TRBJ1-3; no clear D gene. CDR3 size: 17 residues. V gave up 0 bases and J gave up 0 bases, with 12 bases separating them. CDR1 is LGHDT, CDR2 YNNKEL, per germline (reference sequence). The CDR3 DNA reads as TGTGCCAGCAGCCAAGAGATCTTACAGCACTCTGGAAACACCATATATTTT. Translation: CASSQEILQHSGNTIYF.

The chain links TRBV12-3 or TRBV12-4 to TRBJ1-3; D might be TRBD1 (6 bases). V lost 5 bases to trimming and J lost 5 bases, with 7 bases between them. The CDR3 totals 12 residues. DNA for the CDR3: TGTGCCAGCAGTCAGGGGAGAAACACCATATATTTT. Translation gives CASSQGRNTIYF.

CDR3 nucleotides: TGCGCCAGCAGCCAAGATTTATTCCCCCGAACAGGGATAGATGGAAACACCATATATTTT. This sequence encodes CASSQDLFPRTGIDGNTIYF. This chain joins TRBV4-3 and TRBJ1-3; possible D gene TRBD1, 6 bases. Between the trimmed V and J ends, which lost 0 bases and 3 bases, there was a span of 24 bases. The CDR3 extends over 20 amino acids. CDR1 is LGHNA and CDR2 is YSLEER in the germline V gene.

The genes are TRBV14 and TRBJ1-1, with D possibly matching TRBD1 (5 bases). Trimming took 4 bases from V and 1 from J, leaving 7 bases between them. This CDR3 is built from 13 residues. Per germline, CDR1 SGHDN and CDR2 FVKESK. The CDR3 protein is CASSLTGNTEAFF. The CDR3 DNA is TGTGCCAGCAGCCTTACAGGGAACACTGAAGCTTTCTTT. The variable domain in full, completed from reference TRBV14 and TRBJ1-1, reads EAGVTQFPSHSVIEKGQTVTLRCDPISGHDNLYWYRRVMGKEIKFLLHFVKESKQDESGMPNNRFLAERTGGTYSTLKVQPAELEDSGVYFCASSLTGNTEAFFGQGTRLTVV.

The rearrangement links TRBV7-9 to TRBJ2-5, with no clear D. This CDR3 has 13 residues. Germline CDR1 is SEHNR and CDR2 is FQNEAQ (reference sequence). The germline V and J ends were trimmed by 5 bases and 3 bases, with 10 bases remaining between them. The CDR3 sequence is CASSQAMEETQYF. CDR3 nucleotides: TGTGCCAGCAGCCAGGCCATGGAAGAGACCCAGTACTTC.

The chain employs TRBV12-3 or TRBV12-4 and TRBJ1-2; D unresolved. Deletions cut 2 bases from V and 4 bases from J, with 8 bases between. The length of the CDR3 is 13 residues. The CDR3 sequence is CASSLSGPYGYTF. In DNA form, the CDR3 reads TGTGCCAGCAGTTTATCCGGTCCCTATGGCTACACCTTC.

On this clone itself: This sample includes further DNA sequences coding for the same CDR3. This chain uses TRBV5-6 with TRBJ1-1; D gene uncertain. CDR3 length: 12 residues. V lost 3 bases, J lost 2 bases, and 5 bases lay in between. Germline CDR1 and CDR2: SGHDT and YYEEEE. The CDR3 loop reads CASSWGNTEAFF. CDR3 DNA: TGTGCCAGCAGCTGGGGTAACACTGAAGCTTTCTTT.

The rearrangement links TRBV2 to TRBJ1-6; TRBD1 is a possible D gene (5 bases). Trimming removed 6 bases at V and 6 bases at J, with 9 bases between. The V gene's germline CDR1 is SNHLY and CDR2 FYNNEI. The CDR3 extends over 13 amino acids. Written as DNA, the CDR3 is TGTGCCAGCAGAGGGGTCCCTAATTCACCCCTCCACTTT. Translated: CASRGVPNSPLHF.

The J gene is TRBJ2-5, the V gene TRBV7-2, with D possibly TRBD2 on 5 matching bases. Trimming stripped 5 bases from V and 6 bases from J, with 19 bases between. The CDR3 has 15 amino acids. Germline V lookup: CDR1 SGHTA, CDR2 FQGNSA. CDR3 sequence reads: CASSVDVGPGKTQYF. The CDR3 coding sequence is TGTGCCAGCAGCGTGGACGTCGGCCCGGGAAAGACCCAGTACTTC. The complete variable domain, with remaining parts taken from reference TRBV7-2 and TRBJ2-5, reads GAGVSQSPSNKVTEKGKDVELRCDPISGHTALYWYRQSLGQGLEFLIYFQGNSAPDKSGLPSDRFSAERTGGSVSTLTIQRTQQEDSAVYLCASSVDVGPGKTQYFGPGTRLLVL.